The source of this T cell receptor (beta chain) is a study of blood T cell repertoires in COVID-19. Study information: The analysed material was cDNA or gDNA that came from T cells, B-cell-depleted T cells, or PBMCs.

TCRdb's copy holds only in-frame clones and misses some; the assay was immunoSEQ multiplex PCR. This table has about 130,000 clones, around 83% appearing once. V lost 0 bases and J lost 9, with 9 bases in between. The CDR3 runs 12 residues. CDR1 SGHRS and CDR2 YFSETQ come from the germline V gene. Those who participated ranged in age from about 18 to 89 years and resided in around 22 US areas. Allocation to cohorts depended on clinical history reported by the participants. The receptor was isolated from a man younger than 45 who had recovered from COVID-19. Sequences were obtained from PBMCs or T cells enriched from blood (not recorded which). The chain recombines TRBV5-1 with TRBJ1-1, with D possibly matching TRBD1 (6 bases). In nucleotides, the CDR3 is TGCGCCAGCAGCTTGGACAGGGAGAAAGCTTTCTTT. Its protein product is CASSLDREKAFF. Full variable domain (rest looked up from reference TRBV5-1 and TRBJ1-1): KAGVTQTPRYLIKTRGQQVTLSCSPISGHRSVSWYQQTPGQGLQFLFEYFSETQRNKGNFPGRFSGRQFSNSRSEMNVSTLELGDSALYLCASSLDREKAFFGQGTRLTVV.